The 18 T cell receptor beta chains presented below share a single source sample, sequenced in a study of cytomegalovirus exposure and HLA in healthy donors. The PCR made use of 60 Vbeta and 13 Jbeta primers. Data came from immunoSEQ multiplex PCR; TCRdb stores just in-frame clones and leaves some out. Seen here are around 120,000 clones, roughly 63% observed once, and the top ten hold roughly 1.5%. What was sequenced was PBMCs. Receptor source: a man aged 30-40 years in good health and CMV-seropositive.

This rearrangement joins TRBV19 to TRBJ2-1, with 9 bases aligning to TRBD2. V gave up 4 bases and J gave up 5 bases; unmatched junction bases: 9. Germline CDR1 is LNHDA and CDR2 is SQIVND (reference sequence). This CDR3 comprises 16 residues. In DNA, the CDR3 is TGTGCCAGTAGTACCCTCGGGACTAGCAAACACAATGAGCAGTTCTTC. This encodes CASSTLGTSKHNEQFF.

The V and J genes are TRBV18 and TRBJ2-6; 10 bases line up with TRBD1. The CDR3 loop spans 18 amino acids. Per germline, CDR1 KGHSH and CDR2 LQKENI. V lost 4 bases, J lost 1 base, and 7 bases stayed unmatched. DNA of the CDR3: TGTGCCAGCTCACGACGGGACAGGGGTTTGTCTGGGGCCAACGTCCTGACTTTC. Protein product: CASSRRDRGLSGANVLTF.

The chain has TRBV5-4 and TRBJ2-7; D perhaps matches TRBD2 (5 bases). CDR3 length: 15 residues. Trimming pared 4 bases from V and 6 bases from J, leaving 20 bases between. In germline, CDR1 is SGHNT, CDR2 YYREEE (reference sequence). CDR3 sequence: CASSRLGLADGEQYF. In DNA form, the CDR3 reads TGTGCCAGCAGCCGTCTAGGGCTAGCAGATGGCGAGCAGTACTTC.

The genes are TRBV9 and TRBJ2-7, with 10 bases identical to TRBD2. The CDR3 loop spans 16 amino acids. The V gene's germline CDR1 is SGDLS and CDR2 YYNGEE. J gave up 7 bases and V 0 bases, and 10 bases lay outside the gene matches. CDR3 nucleotide sequence: TGTGCCAGCAGCGTAGAAGGACTAGCGGAGCCTAGGGAGCAGTACTTC. This codes for CASSVEGLAEPREQYF.

This chain connects TRBV5-1 to TRBJ2-2; D is possibly TRBD1 (5 bases). The CDR3 runs 15 residues. The V gene's germline CDR1 is SGHRS and CDR2 YFSETQ. The V and J ends lost 1 base and 4 bases respectively, with 11 bases between them. The CDR3 region has the DNA TGCGCCAGCAGCTTGTCCAGGGTTGGCACCGGGGAGCTGTTTTTT. Translation gives CASSLSRVGTGELFF.

The V gene is TRBV11-2, the J gene TRBJ1-2; perhaps TRBD1 as D (5 bases). V gave up 4 bases and J gave up 4 bases, with 10 bases separating them. This CDR3 has 13 residues. Per the germline V gene, CDR1 is SGHAT and CDR2 is FQNNGV. CDR3 loop: CASSSGSSYGYTF. CDR3 sequence (DNA): TGTGCCAGCAGCTCAGGGTCATCCTATGGCTACACCTTC.

The rearrangement links TRBV11-3 to TRBJ2-3; D is unresolved. The CDR3 extends over 12 amino acids. V was pared by 5 bases and J by 1 base, with 4 bases between. Germline V lookup: CDR1 SGHNT, CDR2 YENEEA. In DNA, the CDR3 is TGTGCCAGCAGCCTCGGCACAGATACGCAGTATTTT. This translates into CASSLGTDTQYF.

The rearrangement links TRBV4-3 to TRBJ1-4; TRBD1 might be the D (5 bases). Looked up from germline, CDR1 is LGHNA and CDR2 is YSLEER. V shed 4 bases and J shed 8 bases, with 20 bases lying between them. The CDR3 has 16 residues. CDR3 DNA sequence: TGCGCCAGCAGCCGCCAGTACAGGATATCATCGGAAAAACTGTTTTTT. Its protein product is CASSRQYRISSEKLFF.

This clone has just a few counts. The genes are TRBV2 and TRBJ2-1; a possible D gene is TRBD1 (5 bases). Germline values: CDR1 SNHLY, CDR2 FYNNEI. The CDR3 loop spans 12 amino acids. The CDR3 spells CTCGARPNEQFF. In DNA, the CDR3 is TGTACGTGTGGGGCTCGTCCCAATGAGCAGTTCTTC.

A remark on this clone: Other DNA sequences in the same sample also yield this CDR3. The chain combines TRBV14 with TRBJ2-6; no firm D call. The CDR3 covers 14 residues. Deletions cut 4 bases from V and 0 bases from J, with 4 bases between. Germline V gene sequence: CDR1 SGHDN, CDR2 FVKESK. The CDR3 loop is CASSPSSGANVLTF. CDR3 bases: TGTGCCAGCAGCCCCTCCTCTGGGGCCAACGTCCTGACTTTC.

The rearrangement joins TRBV27 to TRBJ2-7; the match to TRBD2 covers 9 bases. The CDR3 runs 15 residues. The V and J ends lost 6 bases and 6 bases, in that order; junction bases with no gene match: 12. Germline CDR1 and CDR2: MNHEY and SMNVEV (reference sequence). In DNA form, the CDR3 reads TGTGCCAGCAGCTGGATCGCTAGCGGGGTTGGCGAGCAGTACTTC. Translated: CASSWIASGVGEQYF.

This clone was counted a few times. The V call is TRBV2, the J call TRBJ2-3; 8 nucleotides align to TRBD1. With 8 bases clipped from V and 3 bases from J, the junction kept 4 bases outside the gene matches. The CDR3 consists of 13 residues. Germline CDR1 reads SNHLY; CDR2 reads FYNNEI. CDR3 loop: CASGQGLTDTQYF. DNA for the CDR3: TGTGCCAGCGGACAGGGTCTGACAGATACGCAGTATTTT.

This rearrangement joins TRBV5-4 to TRBJ2-1; TRBD1 matches 8 bases. Trimming cost V 4 bases and J 6 bases; bases outside gene matches: 12. Germline V CDR1 and CDR2: SGHNT, YYREEE (reference sequence). CDR3 size: 16 residues. The CDR3 sequence: CASSALDRVVGNEQFF. The CDR3 nucleotides read TGTGCCAGCAGCGCCCTGGACAGGGTAGTTGGCAATGAGCAGTTCTTC. The variable domain in full, with the rest retrieved from reference TRBV5-4 and TRBJ2-1, is ETGVTQSPTHLIKTRGQQVTLRCSSQSGHNTVSWYQQALGQGPQFIFQYYREEENGRGNFPPRFSGLQFPNYSSELNVNALELDDSALYLCASSALDRVVGNEQFFGPGTRLTVL.

This clone was seen only once. The rearrangement links TRBV27 to TRBJ1-1; D possibly corresponds to TRBD1 (6 bases). This CDR3 contains 15 residues. Per the germline V gene, CDR1 is MNHEY and CDR2 is SMNVEV (reference sequence). V lost 8 bases and J 0 bases, leaving 16 bases between the germline ends. The chain's CDR3 is CASANPQGLNTEAFF. The DNA for the CDR3 is TGTGCCAGCGCGAATCCACAGGGTCTGAACACTGAAGCTTTCTTT.

This sequence joins TRBV7-3 and TRBJ1-1, with D hard to call. This CDR3 has 15 residues. Germline CDR1 SGHTA, CDR2 FQGTGA. Trimming removed 3 bases at V and 1 base at J, with 12 bases between. The CDR3 here is CASSFYPGPNTEAFF. CDR3 DNA: TGTGCCAGCAGCTTTTATCCAGGCCCGAACACTGAAGCTTTCTTT.

The V call is TRBV6-6, the J call TRBJ1-5, with 8 bases identical to TRBD1. The CDR3 sequence is 15 residues long. The germline V gene has CDR1 MNHNY and CDR2 SVGAGI (reference sequence). V lost 5 bases, J lost 5 bases, and 8 bases stayed unmatched. For the CDR3, the DNA is TGTGCCAGCAGTCGGACAGGGACGGGGGATCAGCCCCAGCATTTT. Translated: CASSRTGTGDQPQHF.

The chain couples TRBV30 to TRBJ2-3; TRBD2 matches at 13 bases. The CDR3 has 15 amino acids. Trimming took 5 bases from V and 3 from J; bases not matched to a gene: 5. Germline assignment: CDR1 GTSNPN and CDR2 SVGIG (reference sequence). The CDR3 region has the DNA TGTGCCTGGTCCGGACTAGCGGGAGAAACAGATACGCAGTATTTT. It translates to CAWSGLAGETDTQYF.

The CDR3 DNA follows: TGTGCCACCAGCAACGTTTTAGGGGTTTCGGATCAGCCCCAGCATTTT. Its translation is CATSNVLGVSDQPQHF. The rearrangement links TRBV15 to TRBJ1-5, with D perhaps TRBD1 (5 bases). The CDR3 has 16 amino acids. V was cut by 4 bases and J by 5 bases, with 18 bases left in between. Germline V lookup: CDR1 LNHNV, CDR2 YYDKDF (reference sequence). Looking up the rest from reference TRBV15 and TRBJ1-5 gives the full variable domain: DAMVIQNPRYQVTQFGKPVTLSCSQTLNHNVMYWYQQKSSQAPKLLFHYYDKDFNNEADTPDNFQSRRPNTSFCFLDIRSPGLGDTAMYLCATSNVLGVSDQPQHFGDGTRLSIL.